This passage covers 4 T cell receptor beta chains from one sample sequenced in a study of blood T cell repertoires in COVID-19. TCRdb's copy holds only in-frame clones and misses some; the assay was immunoSEQ multiplex PCR. The sample contains roughly 250,000 clones, 70% to 90% of which appear only once. Sequencing input: peripheral blood. The source of these receptors is a middle-aged woman who had recovered from COVID-19.

This clone came up a few times. The gene calls are TRBV6-2 or TRBV6-3 and TRBJ2-1; no firm D call. Germline-derived CDR1 and CDR2 are MNHEY and SVGEGT. V lost 2 bases to trimming and J lost 5 bases, with 13 bases between them. This CDR3 region has 15 residues. CDR3 amino acids: CASSYDQFRHNEQFF. In DNA form, the CDR3 reads TGTGCCAGCAGTTACGATCAGTTTCGCCACAATGAGCAGTTCTTC.

The chain uses TRBV7-2 and TRBJ2-5; weak D call: TRBD1 (5 bases). This CDR3 is built from 14 residues. Per germline, CDR1 SGHTA and CDR2 FQGNSA. Trimming cost V 1 base and J 2 bases, with 8 bases left between them. CDR3 sequence (DNA): TGTGCCAGCAGCTTAGGACAGACTCAAGAGACCCAGTACTTC. Protein: CASSLGQTQETQYF.

The chain joins TRBV6-5 to TRBJ1-6; TRBD1 aligns across 9 bases. V shed 4 bases and J 6 bases; nucleotides not matched to a gene: 4. Germline V CDR1 and CDR2: MNHEY, SVGAGI. There are 15 residues in the CDR3. The CDR3: CASSSQGQGNSPLHF. Here the CDR3 DNA reads TGTGCCAGCAGTTCCCAGGGACAGGGTAATTCACCCCTCCACTTT.

V is TRBV19 and J is TRBJ2-3; 11 bases line up with TRBD2. Trimming removed 7 bases from V and 1 base from J; junction bases left unmatched: 13. The length of the CDR3 is 18 residues. CDR1 LNHDA and CDR2 SQIVND come from the germline V gene (reference sequence). CDR3 loop: CASTFSGGANGRTDTQYF. Here the CDR3 DNA reads TGTGCCAGTACGTTTAGCGGGGGGGCCAACGGACGCACAGATACGCAGTATTTT. The full variable domain, with the rest looked up from reference TRBV19 and TRBJ2-3, is DGGITQSPKYLFRKEGQNVTLSCEQNLNHDAMYWYRQDPGQGLRLIYYSQIVNDFQKGDIAEGYSVSREKKESFPLTVTSAQKNPTAFYLCASTFSGGANGRTDTQYFGPGTRLTVL.